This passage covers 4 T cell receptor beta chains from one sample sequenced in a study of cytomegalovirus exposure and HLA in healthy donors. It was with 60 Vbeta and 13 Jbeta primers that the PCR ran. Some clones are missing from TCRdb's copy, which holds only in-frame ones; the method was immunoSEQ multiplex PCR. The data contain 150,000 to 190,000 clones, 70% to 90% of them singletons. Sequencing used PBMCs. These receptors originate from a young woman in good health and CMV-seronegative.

As DNA, the CDR3 is TGTGCCAGCAGTTACGGCGGTCTAGCGGGGGGCGGGGAGCAGTTCTTC. This encodes CASSYGGLAGGGEQFF. This chain uses TRBV6-5 with TRBJ2-1; 11 bases are a match to TRBD2. Germline V gene sequence: CDR1 MNHEY, CDR2 SVGAGI. V shed 2 bases, J shed 10 bases, and the junction held 10 bases outside the gene matches. The CDR3 runs 16 residues.

CDR3 loop: CASTKNTEAFF. CDR3 nucleotide sequence: TGTGCCAGCACTAAGAACACTGAAGCTTTCTTT. The chain uses TRBV2 and TRBJ1-1; no definite D call. The germline V gene encodes CDR1 SNHLY and CDR2 FYNNEI. This CDR3 has 11 residues. The ends were cut back, 7 bases at V and 1 base at J, with 4 bases in the middle.

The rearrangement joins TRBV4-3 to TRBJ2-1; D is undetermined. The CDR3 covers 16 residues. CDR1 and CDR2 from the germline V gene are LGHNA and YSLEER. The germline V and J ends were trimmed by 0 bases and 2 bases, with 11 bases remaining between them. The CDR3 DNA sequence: TGCGCCAGCAGCCAAGATGGGTTTAGCCCCTACAATGAGCAGTTCTTC. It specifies CASSQDGFSPYNEQFF.

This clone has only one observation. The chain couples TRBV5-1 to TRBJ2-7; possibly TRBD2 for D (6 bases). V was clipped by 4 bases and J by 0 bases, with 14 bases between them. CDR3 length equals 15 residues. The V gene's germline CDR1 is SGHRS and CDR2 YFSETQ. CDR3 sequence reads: CASSQTGLRSYEQYF. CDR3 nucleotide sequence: TGCGCCAGCAGCCAAACGGGACTCCGCTCCTACGAGCAGTACTTC.